Below are 11 T cell receptor beta chains sequenced from a single sample in a study of identical twins. TCRdb called the 5' RACE reads again in MiXCR, with one record for every CDR3 protein. The sample includes hundreds of thousands of distinct CDR3 sequences, 7.5% of them seen just once. This sample was shared with a second study, whose subject was yellow fever vaccine responses in identical twins.

The sample was CD8+ T cells sorted from blood. These receptors all come from a young woman in good health.

This clonotype was seen only a few times. The rearrangement joins TRBV20-1 to TRBJ2-7; D remains ambiguous. Germline V gene sequence: CDR1 DFQATT, CDR2 SNEGSKA (reference sequence). Trimming removed 2 bases from V and 4 bases from J, with 18 bases in between. The CDR3 runs to 15 residues. CDR3 DNA sequence: TGCAGTGCTAGACCAGCGACCAATCCTCGGTACGAGCAGTACGTC. Translated, it gives CSARPATNPRYEQYV.

This clonotype showed up just a few times. The chain recombines TRBV15 with TRBJ1-5; 8 bases map to TRBD1. Germline CDR1 LNHNV, CDR2 YYDKDF (reference sequence). The CDR3 is made up of 20 amino acids. V gave up 0 bases and J gave up 0 bases; unmatched junction bases: 13. For the CDR3, the DNA is TGTGCCACCAGCAGAGAGCTAGTTAAACAGGGGGGGCATAGCAATCAGCCCCAGCATTTT. Translation: CATSRELVKQGGHSNQPQHF.

V and J are TRBV29-1 and TRBJ2-1, with 9 bases lining up with TRBD2. The CDR3 loop spans 15 amino acids. CDR1 is SQVTM, CDR2 ANQGSEA, per germline. After removal of 3 bases from V and 5 bases from J, the junction contained 8 bases not matched to a gene. CDR3 sequence reads: CSVDQGLAGNNEQFF. The CDR3 DNA sequence: TGCAGCGTTGATCAGGGGCTAGCGGGAAACAATGAGCAGTTCTTC.

This clonotype was detected a few times. This rearrangement joins TRBV7-9 to TRBJ2-2; a weak D match, TRBD2 (5 bases). V was pared by 1 base and J by 4 bases, with 10 bases between. The CDR3 consists of 15 residues. The germline V gene has CDR1 SEHNR and CDR2 FQNEAQ (reference sequence). In nucleotides, the CDR3 is TGTGCCAGCAGCTTAGGGCGGACTGGCACCGGGGAGCTGTTTTTT. This codes for CASSLGRTGTGELFF.

This clonotype was found many times. This chain joins TRBV15 and TRBJ1-5, with 7 bases fitting TRBD1. J was trimmed by 7 bases and V by 2 bases; bases with no gene match: 8. The V gene's germline CDR1 is LNHNV and CDR2 YYDKDF (reference sequence). The CDR3 is made up of 15 amino acids. The CDR3 sequence is CATSRNDRAGQPQHF. CDR3 sequence (DNA): TGTGCCACCAGCAGAAATGACAGGGCAGGGCAGCCCCAGCATTTT.

This clonotype was counted many times. The chain uses TRBV20-1 and TRBJ2-1, with 10 bases aligning to TRBD2. Germline-derived CDR1 and CDR2 are DFQATT and SNEGSKA (reference sequence). J lost 1 base, V lost 0 bases, and 3 bases had no gene match. This CDR3 has 16 residues. The CDR3 region is CSARDRTSGSYNEQFF. CDR3 nucleotides: TGCAGTGCTAGAGATCGGACTAGCGGTTCCTACAATGAGCAGTTCTTC.

The rearrangement joins TRBV11-3 to TRBJ2-2; no clear D. There are 15 residues in the CDR3. Germline-derived CDR1 and CDR2 are SGHNT and YENEEA. V was cut by 1 base and J by 1 base, with 7 bases left in between. The DNA for the CDR3 is TGTGCCAGCAGCTTAGTAGTCGGGAACACCGGGGAGCTGTTTTTT. Its translation: CASSLVVGNTGELFF.

This chain uses TRBV10-3 with TRBJ2-7; D is possibly TRBD1 (6 bases). The V gene lost 3 bases and the J gene lost 2 bases, with 11 bases spanning the gap. This CDR3 spans 14 amino acids. From germline, CDR1 is ENHRY and CDR2 SYGVKD. The CDR3 sequence is CAISEEDRAYEQYF. The DNA for the CDR3 is TGTGCCATCAGTGAAGAGGACAGAGCCTACGAGCAGTACTTC.

This clonotype was detected a few times. The chain couples TRBV25-1 to TRBJ2-6; no firm D call. V dropped 8 bases and J dropped 7 bases, with 9 bases sitting between them. Germline V gene sequence: CDR1 MGHDK, CDR2 SYGVNS. CDR3 length equals 12 residues. CDR3 in DNA: TGTGCCAGCGGTTGGCTAGCCAACGTCCTGACTTTC. Translated, it gives CASGWLANVLTF.

There are many counts of this clonotype. The chain has TRBV15 and TRBJ1-6; D is possibly TRBD1 (5 bases). The CDR3 consists of 15 residues. Per the germline V gene, CDR1 is LNHNV and CDR2 is YYDKDF (reference sequence). Trimming stripped 0 bases from V and 6 bases from J, with 9 bases between. The CDR3 loop reads CATSRDTTVNSPLHF. The DNA of the CDR3 is TGTGCCACCAGCAGAGATACGACAGTTAATTCACCCCTCCACTTT.

This clonotype occurred many times. CDR3 in amino acids: CASSEPSSYNEQFF. The DNA of the CDR3 is TGTGCCAGCAGTGAACCAAGCTCCTACAATGAGCAGTTCTTC. This rearrangement joins TRBV2 to TRBJ2-1, with D uncertain. This CDR3 is built from 14 residues. Trimming took 2 bases from V and 0 from J, leaving 5 bases between them. CDR1 is SNHLY and CDR2 is FYNNEI in the germline V gene.